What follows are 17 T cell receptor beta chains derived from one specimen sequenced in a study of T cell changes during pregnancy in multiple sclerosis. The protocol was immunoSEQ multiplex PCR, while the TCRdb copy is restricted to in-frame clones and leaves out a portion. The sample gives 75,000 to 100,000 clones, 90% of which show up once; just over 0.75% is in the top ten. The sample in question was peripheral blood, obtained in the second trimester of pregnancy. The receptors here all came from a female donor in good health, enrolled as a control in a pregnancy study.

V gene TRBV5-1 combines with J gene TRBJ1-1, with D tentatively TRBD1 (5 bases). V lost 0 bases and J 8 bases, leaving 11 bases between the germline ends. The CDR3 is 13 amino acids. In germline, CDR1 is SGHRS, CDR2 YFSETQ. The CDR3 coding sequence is TGCGCCAGCAGCTTGGTGCGGGGCACCGAAGCTTTCTTT. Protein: CASSLVRGTEAFF. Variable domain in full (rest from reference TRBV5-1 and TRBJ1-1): KAGVTQTPRYLIKTRGQQVTLSCSPISGHRSVSWYQQTPGQGLQFLFEYFSETQRNKGNFPGRFSGRQFSNSRSEMNVSTLELGDSALYLCASSLVRGTEAFFGQGTRLTVV.

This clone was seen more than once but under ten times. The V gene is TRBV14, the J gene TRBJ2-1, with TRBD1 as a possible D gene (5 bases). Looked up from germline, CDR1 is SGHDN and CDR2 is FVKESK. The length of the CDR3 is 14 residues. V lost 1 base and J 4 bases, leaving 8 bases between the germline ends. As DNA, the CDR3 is TGTGCCAGCAGCCAAGGGACAAGATACAATGAGCAGTTCTTC. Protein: CASSQGTRYNEQFF.

Here the CDR3 reads CASSSTGQPRYF. The CDR3 DNA is TGTGCCAGCAGCTCAACCGGACAGCCGCGGTACTTC. The rearrangement links TRBV7-9 to TRBJ2-7; tentative D call: TRBD1 (6 bases). Trimming stripped 4 bases from V and 12 bases from J, with 16 bases between. This CDR3 spans 12 amino acids. The germline V gene encodes CDR1 SEHNR and CDR2 FQNEAQ (reference sequence).

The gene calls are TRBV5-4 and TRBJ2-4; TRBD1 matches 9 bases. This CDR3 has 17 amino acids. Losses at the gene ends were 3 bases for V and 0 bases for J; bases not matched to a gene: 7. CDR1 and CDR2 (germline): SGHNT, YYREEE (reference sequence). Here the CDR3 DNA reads TGTGCCAGCAGCTGGAACAGGGGGCCGATAGCCAAAAACATTCAGTACTTC. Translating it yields CASSWNRGPIAKNIQYF. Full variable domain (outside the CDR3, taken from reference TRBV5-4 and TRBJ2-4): ETGVTQSPTHLIKTRGQQVTLRCSSQSGHNTVSWYQQALGQGPQFIFQYYREEENGRGNFPPRFSGLQFPNYSSELNVNALELDDSALYLCASSWNRGPIAKNIQYFGAGTRLSVL.

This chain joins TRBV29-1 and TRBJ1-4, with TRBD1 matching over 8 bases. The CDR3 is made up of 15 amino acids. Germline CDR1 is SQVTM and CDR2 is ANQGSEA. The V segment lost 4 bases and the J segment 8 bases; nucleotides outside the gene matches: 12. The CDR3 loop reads CSVVGRTGSNEKLFF. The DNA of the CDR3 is TGCAGCGTTGTTGGGCGGACAGGGAGCAACGAAAAACTGTTTTTT.

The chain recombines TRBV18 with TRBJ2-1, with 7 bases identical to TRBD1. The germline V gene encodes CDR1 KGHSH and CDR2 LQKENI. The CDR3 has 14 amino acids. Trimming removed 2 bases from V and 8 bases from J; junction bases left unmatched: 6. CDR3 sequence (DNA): TGTGCCAGCTCACCAATTACAGGGGCGGATGAGCAGTTCTTC. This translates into CASSPITGADEQFF.

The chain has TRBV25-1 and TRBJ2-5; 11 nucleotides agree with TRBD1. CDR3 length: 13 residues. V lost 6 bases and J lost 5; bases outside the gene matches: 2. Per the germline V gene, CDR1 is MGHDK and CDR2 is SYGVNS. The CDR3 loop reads CASRRDRGETQYF. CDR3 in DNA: TGTGCCAGCAGGCGGGACAGGGGGGAGACCCAGTACTTC.

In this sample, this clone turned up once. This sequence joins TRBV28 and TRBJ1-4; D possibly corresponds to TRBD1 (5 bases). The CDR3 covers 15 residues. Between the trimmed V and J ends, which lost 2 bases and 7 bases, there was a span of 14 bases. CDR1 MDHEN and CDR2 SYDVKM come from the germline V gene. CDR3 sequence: CASSLPGRVGEKLFF. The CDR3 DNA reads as TGTGCCAGCAGTTTACCCGGCAGGGTTGGTGAAAAACTGTTTTTT.

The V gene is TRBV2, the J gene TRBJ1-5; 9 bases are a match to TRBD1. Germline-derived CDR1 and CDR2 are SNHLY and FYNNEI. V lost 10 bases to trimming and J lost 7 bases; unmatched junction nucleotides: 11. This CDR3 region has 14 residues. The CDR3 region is CATSWTGDRQPQHF. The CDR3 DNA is TGTGCCACCTCTTGGACAGGGGATCGGCAGCCCCAGCATTTT.

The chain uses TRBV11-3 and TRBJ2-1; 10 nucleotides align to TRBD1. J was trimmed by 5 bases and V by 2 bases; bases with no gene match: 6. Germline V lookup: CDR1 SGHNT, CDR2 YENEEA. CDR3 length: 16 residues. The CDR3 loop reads CASSLSGTGAHNEQFF. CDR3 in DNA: TGTGCCAGCAGCTTATCAGGGACAGGGGCCCACAATGAGCAGTTCTTC.

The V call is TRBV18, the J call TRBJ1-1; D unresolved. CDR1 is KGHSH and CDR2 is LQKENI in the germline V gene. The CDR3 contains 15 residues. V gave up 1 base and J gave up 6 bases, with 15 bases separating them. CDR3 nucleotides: TGTGCCAGCTCACCACGGTCGAGGGATATAGCTGAAGCTTTCTTT. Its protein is CASSPRSRDIAEAFF.

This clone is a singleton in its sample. Here the CDR3 reads CAISEGTGGPQETQYF. In DNA form, the CDR3 reads TGTGCCATCAGTGAGGGGACGGGGGGGCCCCAAGAGACCCAGTACTTC. The V and J genes are TRBV10-3 and TRBJ2-5, with 8 bases identical to TRBD2. CDR1 and CDR2 from the germline V gene are ENHRY and SYGVKD. The CDR3 is 16 residues long. After removal of 2 bases from V and 1 base from J, the junction contained 6 bases not matched to a gene.

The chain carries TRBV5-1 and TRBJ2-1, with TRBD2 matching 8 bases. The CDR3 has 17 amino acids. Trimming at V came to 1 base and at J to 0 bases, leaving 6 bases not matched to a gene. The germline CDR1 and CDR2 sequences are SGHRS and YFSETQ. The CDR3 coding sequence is TGCGCCAGCAGCTTGACTAGCGGAGCTGGCTCCTACAATGAGCAGTTCTTC. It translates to CASSLTSGAGSYNEQFF.

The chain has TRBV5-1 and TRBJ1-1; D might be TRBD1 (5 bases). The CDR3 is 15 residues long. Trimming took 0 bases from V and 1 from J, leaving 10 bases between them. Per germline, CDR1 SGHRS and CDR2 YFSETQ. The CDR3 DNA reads TGCGCCAGCAGCTTGGACAGGCTCACGAACACTGAAGCTTTCTTT. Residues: CASSLDRLTNTEAFF.

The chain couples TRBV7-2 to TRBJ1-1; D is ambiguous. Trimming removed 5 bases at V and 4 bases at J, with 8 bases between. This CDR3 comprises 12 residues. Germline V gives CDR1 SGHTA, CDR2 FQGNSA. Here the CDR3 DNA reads TGTGCCAGCAGCAGGTACAGCACTGAAGCTTTCTTT. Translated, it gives CASSRYSTEAFF.

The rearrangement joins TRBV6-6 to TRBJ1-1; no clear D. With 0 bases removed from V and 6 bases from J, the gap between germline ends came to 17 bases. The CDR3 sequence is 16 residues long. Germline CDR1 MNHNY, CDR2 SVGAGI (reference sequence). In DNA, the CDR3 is TGTGCCAGCAGTTACTCTCTGTACGATGGCGGATCTGAAGCTTTCTTT. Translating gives CASSYSLYDGGSEAFF.

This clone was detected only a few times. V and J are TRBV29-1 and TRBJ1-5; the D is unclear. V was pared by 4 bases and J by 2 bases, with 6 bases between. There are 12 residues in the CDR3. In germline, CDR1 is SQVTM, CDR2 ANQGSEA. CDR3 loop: CSVVRCNQPQHF. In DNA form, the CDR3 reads TGCAGCGTTGTCCGGTGCAATCAGCCCCAGCATTTT.